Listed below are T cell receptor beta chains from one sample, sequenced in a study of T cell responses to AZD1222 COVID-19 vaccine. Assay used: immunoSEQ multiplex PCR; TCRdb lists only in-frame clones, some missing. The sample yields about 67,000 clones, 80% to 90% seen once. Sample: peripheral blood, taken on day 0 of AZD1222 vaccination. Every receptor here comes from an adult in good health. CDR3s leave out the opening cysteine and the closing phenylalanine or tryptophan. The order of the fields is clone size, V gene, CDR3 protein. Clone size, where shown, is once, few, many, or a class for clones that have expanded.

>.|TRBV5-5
ASSLQGASEKLF
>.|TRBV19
ASSIPSRQGSSGNTIY
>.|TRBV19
ASSIAPGSYEQY
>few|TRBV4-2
ASSQESDRAGDTEAF
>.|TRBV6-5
ASTLHLGGELF
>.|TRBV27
ASRPGQGRNIQY
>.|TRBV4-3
ASSQEEQGANYGYT
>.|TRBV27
ASRIQGALGTYEQY
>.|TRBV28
ASISQIRGAREQY
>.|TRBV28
ASSWTSGDNEQF
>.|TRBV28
ASSRSTASSQNIQY
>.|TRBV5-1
ASSSPLQGPGNEKLF
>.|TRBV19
ASSTDRQGGYT
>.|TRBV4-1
ASSQDSGDAF
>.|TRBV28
ASSSRTGTSSPLH
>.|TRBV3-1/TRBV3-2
ASSQEGTDTQY
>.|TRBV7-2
ASSSLTGGTEAF
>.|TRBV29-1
SVGAAGGDNEQF